This T cell receptor (beta chain) was recovered during a study of T cell responses to AZD1222 COVID-19 vaccine. Looked up from germline, CDR1 is MNHEY and CDR2 is SVGAGI. This CDR3 is built from 14 residues. The V and J ends lost 5 bases and 7 bases, in that order; junction bases with no gene match: 10. The assay was immunoSEQ multiplex PCR, and TCRdb's table has in-frame clones only and misses some. The repertoire holds 140,000 to 150,000 clones, with about 89% as singletons. The receptor was derived from an adult in good health. The rearrangement links TRBV6-5 to TRBJ1-2; 7 nucleotides line up with TRBD1. This specimen was peripheral blood, taken on day 0 of AZD1222 vaccination. The CDR3 is CASSPGTAGGGYTF. The DNA of the CDR3 is TGTGCCAGCAGTCCCGGGACAGCCGGGGGTGGCTACACCTTC.